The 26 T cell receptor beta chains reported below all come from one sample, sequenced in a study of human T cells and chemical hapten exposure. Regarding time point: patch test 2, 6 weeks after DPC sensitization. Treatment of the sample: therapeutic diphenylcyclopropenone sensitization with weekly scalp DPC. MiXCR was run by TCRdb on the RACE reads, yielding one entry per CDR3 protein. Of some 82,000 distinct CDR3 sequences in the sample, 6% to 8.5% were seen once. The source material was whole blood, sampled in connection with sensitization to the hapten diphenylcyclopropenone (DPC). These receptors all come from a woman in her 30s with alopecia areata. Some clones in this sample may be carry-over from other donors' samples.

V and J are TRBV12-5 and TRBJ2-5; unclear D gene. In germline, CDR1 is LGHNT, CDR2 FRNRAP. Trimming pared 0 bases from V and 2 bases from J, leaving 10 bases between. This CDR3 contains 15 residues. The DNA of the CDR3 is TGTGCTAGTGGTTTGGTAGGACCGTTACAAGAGACCCAGTACTTC. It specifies CASGLVGPLQETQYF.

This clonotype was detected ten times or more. As DNA, the CDR3 is TGCAGTGCTAGACTAGCGGGGGCCATCTACAATGAGCAGTTCTTC. The encoded protein is CSARLAGAIYNEQFF. The V gene is TRBV20-1, the J gene TRBJ2-1, with 10 bases identical to TRBD2. V dropped 2 bases and J dropped 3; count of bases not matched to a gene: 4. From germline, CDR1 is DFQATT and CDR2 SNEGSKA (reference sequence). The CDR3 has 15 residues.

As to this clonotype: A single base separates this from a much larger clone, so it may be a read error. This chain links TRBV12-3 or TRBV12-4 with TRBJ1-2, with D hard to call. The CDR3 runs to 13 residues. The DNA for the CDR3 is TGTGCCAGCAGCGCACCTAACAACTATAGCTACACCTTC. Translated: CASSAPNNYSYTF.

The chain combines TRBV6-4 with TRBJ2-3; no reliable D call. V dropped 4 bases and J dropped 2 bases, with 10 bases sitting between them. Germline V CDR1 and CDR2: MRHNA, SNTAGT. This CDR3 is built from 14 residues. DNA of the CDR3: TGTGCCAGCAGTGTGGGAAGGGACACAGATACGCAGTATTTT. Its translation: CASSVGRDTDTQYF.

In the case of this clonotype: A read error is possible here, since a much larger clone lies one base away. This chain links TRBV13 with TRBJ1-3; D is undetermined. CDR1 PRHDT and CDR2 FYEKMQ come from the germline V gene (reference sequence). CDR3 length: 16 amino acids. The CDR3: CSSSPRTENSGNTIYF. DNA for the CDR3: TGTTCCAGCAGCCCGAGGACGGAAAACTCTGGAAACACCATATATTTT.

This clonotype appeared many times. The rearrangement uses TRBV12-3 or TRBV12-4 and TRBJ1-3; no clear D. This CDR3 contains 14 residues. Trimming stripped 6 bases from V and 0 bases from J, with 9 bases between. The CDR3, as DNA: TGTGCCAGCAGCCGAGCTGGCTCTGGAAACACCATATATTTT. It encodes CASSRAGSGNTIYF.

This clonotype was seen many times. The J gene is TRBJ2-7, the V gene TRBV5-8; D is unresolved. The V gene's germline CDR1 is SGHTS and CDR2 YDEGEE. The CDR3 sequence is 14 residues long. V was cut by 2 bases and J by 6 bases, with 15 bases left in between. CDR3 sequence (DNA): TGTGCCAGCAGCTTCTCCCGCCGGGCCCCCGAGCAGTACTTC. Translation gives CASSFSRRAPEQYF.

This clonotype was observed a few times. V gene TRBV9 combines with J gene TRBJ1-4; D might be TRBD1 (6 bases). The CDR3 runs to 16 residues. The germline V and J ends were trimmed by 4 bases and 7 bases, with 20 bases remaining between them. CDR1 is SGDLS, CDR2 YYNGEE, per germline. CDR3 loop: CASSQSTGGAGEKLFF. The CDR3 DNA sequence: TGTGCCAGCAGCCAATCCACGGGGGGGGCAGGTGAAAAACTGTTTTTT.

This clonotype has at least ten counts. The CDR3 region is CATSRAREGQEEKLFF. The CDR3 DNA is TGTGCCACCAGCAGAGCCCGGGAGGGACAAGAGGAAAAACTGTTTTTT. This chain uses TRBV15 with TRBJ1-4; D might be TRBD1 (6 bases). V shed 1 base and J shed 8 bases, with 17 bases lying between them. CDR3 length: 16 amino acids. Germline loops: CDR1 LNHNV, CDR2 YYDKDF (reference sequence).

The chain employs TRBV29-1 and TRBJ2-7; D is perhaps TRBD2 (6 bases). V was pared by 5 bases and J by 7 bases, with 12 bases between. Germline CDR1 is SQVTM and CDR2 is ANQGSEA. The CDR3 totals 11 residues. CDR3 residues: CSVLHAGEQYF. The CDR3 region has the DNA TGCAGCGTTCTTCATGCGGGGGAGCAGTACTTC.

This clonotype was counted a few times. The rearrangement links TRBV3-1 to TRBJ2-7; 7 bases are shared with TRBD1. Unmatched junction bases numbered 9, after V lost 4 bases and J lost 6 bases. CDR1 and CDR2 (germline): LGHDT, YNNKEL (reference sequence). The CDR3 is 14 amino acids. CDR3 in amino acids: CASSPDRMGAEQYF. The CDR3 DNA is TGTGCCAGCAGCCCGGACAGGATGGGCGCCGAGCAGTACTTC.

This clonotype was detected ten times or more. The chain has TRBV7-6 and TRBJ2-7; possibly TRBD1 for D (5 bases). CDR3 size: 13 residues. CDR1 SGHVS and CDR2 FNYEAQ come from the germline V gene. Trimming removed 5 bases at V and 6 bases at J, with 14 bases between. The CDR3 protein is CASSEQEIGEQYF. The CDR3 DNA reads TGTGCCAGCAGCGAACAGGAAATCGGCGAGCAGTACTTC.

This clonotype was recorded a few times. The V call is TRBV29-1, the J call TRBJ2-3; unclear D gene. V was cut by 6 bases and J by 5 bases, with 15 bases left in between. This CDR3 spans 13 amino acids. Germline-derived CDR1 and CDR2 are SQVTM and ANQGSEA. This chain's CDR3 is CSVHLRTRDTQYF. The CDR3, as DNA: TGCAGCGTGCACCTCCGTACCCGAGATACGCAGTATTTT.

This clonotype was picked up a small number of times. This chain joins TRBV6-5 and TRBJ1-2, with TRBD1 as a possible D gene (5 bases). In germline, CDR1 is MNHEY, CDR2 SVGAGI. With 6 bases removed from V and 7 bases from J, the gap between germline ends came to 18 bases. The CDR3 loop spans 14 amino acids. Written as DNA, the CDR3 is TGTGCCAGCAGCGTTCTAGGAGGGGAGAGTGGCTACACCTTC. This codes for CASSVLGGESGYTF.

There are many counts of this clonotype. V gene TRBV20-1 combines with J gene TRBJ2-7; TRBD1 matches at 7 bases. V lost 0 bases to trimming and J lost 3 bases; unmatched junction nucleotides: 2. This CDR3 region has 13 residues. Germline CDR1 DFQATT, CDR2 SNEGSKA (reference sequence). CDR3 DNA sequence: TGCAGTGCTAGAGATGGACAGGTCTACGAGCAGTACTTC. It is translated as CSARDGQVYEQYF.

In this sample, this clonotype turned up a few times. In DNA form, the CDR3 reads TGCGCCAGCAGCCAAGTGACTAGCGGAGTTATGACAGATACGCAGTATTTT. Protein: CASSQVTSGVMTDTQYF. This chain links TRBV4-1 with TRBJ2-3, with TRBD2 matching over 9 bases. Looked up from germline, CDR1 is MGHRA and CDR2 is YSYEKL. The J segment lost 3 bases and the V segment lost 1 base, leaving 8 bases of the junction unmatched. The CDR3 extends over 17 amino acids.

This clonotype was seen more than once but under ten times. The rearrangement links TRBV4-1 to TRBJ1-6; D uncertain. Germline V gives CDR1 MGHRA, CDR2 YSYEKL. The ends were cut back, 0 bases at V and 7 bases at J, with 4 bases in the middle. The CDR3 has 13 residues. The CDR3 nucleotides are TGCGCCAGCAGCCAAGAGGGAAATTCACCCCTCCACTTT. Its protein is CASSQEGNSPLHF.

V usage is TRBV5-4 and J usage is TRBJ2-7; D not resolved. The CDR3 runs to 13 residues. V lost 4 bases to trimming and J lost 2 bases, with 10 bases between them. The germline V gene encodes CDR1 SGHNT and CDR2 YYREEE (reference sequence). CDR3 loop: CASSRRDTYEQYF. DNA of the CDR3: TGTGCCAGCAGCCGGCGAGATACCTACGAGCAGTACTTC.

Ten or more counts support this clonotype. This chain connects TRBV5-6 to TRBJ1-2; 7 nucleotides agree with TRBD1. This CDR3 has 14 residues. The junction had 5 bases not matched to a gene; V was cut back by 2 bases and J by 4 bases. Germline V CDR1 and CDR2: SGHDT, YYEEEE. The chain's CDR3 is CASSLGQAFYGYTF. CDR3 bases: TGTGCCAGCAGCTTAGGACAGGCCTTCTATGGCTACACCTTC. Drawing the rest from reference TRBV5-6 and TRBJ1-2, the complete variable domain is DAGVTQSPTHLIKTRGQQVTLRCSPKSGHDTVSWYQQALGQGPQFIFQYYEEEERQRGNFPDRFSGHQFPNYSSELNVNALLLGDSALYLCASSLGQAFYGYTFGSGTRLTVV.

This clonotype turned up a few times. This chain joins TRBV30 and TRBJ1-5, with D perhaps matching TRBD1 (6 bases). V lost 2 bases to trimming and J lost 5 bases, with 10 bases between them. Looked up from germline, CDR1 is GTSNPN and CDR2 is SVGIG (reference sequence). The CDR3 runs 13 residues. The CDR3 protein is CAWSRQDDQPQHF. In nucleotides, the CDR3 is TGTGCCTGGAGTCGACAGGACGATCAGCCCCAGCATTTT.

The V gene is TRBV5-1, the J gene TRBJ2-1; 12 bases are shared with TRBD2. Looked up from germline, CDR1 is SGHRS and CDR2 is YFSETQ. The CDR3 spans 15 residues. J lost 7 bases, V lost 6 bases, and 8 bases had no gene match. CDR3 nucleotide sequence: TGCGCCAGCAAGACCCCTAGCGGGGGGGGAAATGAGCAGTTCTTC. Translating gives CASKTPSGGGNEQFF.

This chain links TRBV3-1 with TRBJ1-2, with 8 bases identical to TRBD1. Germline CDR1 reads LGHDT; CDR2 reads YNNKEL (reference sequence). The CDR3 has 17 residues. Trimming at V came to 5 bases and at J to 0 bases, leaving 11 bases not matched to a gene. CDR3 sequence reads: CASSSKDRVTSNYGYTF. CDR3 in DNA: TGTGCCAGCAGCTCCAAGGACAGGGTTACCTCTAACTATGGCTACACCTTC.

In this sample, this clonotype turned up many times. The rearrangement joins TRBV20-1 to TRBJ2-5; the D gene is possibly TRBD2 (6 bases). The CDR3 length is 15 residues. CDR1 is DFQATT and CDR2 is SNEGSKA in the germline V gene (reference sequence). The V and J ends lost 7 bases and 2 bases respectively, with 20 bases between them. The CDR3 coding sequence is TGCAGTGGTATTTCGGGGCAGGGAGGTCAAGAGACCCAGTACTTC. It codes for CSGISGQGGQETQYF.

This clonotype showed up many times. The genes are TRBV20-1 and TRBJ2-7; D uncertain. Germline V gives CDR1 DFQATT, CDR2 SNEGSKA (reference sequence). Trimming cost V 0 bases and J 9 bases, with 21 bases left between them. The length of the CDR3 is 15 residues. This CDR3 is CSARDSRTVNLGQYF. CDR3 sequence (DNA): TGCAGTGCTAGAGATTCCCGGACGGTTAACCTGGGGCAGTACTTC.

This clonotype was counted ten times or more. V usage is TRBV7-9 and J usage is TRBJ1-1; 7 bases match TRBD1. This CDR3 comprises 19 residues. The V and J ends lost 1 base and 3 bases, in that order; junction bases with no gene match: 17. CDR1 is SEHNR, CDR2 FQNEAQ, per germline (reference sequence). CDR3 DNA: TGTGCCAGCAGCTTAGAGGTGCCTAGAGAGGGGGCCGAGGACACTGAAGCTTTCTTT. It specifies CASSLEVPREGAEDTEAFF.

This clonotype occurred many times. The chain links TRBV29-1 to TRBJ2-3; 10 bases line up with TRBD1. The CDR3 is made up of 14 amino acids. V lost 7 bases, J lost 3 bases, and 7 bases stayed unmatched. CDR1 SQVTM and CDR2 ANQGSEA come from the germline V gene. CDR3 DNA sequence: TGCAGCGCCCCGACAGGGGGCTCTACAGATACGCAGTATTTT. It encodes CSAPTGGSTDTQYF.